This is a list of T cell receptor beta chains from one sample in a study of blood T cell repertoires in COVID-19. The data were produced by immunoSEQ multiplex PCR, yet TCRdb's version contains in-frame clones alone and is incomplete. The sample consists of 300,000 to 400,000 clones, 80% to 90% of them appearing once. Source material: peripheral blood. These TCRs come from a woman in her twenties or thirties with COVID-19, enrolled during active disease. The CDR3 runs from the conserved cysteine through the conserved F or W. A D gene is named only where the DNA matches it firmly. The size of a clone is reported for some rows only, either as once, few or many, or as a class for expanded clones.

NA,TRBV6-5,NA,TRBJ2-3,CASSYSTGDTQYF,TGTGCCAGCAGTTACTCCACAGGGGATACGCAGTATTTT
NA,TRBV15,NA,TRBJ2-7,CATSRALRPYEQYF,TGTGCCACCAGCAGGGCTTTACGCCCCTACGAGCAGTACTTC
many,TRBV6-2/TRBV6-3,NA,TRBJ1-1,CASSSIQGRGTEAFF,TGTGCCAGCAGCTCCATCCAGGGCCGGGGGACTGAAGCTTTCTTT
NA,TRBV28,NA,TRBJ2-7,CASSLAGRTYEQYF,TGTGCCAGCAGTTTAGCGGGGCGAACCTACGAGCAGTACTTC
NA,TRBV6-5,NA,TRBJ1-4,CASRHDGRGEKLFF,TGTGCCAGCAGACACGACGGAAGGGGGGAAAAACTGTTTTTT
once,TRBV4-3,TRBD1,TRBJ1-5,CASSPSRGLSNQPQHF,TGCGCCAGCAGCCCGTCCAGGGGGCTTAGCAATCAGCCCCAGCATTTT
NA,TRBV7-2,NA,TRBJ1-2,CASSLMGSPHGYTF,TGTGCCAGCAGCTTAATGGGGAGTCCCCATGGCTACACCTTC
few,TRBV7-6,NA,TRBJ1-6,CASGDSFYNSPLHF,TGTGCCAGCGGGGACTCGTTCTATAATTCACCCCTCCACTTT
NA,TRBV6-2/TRBV6-3,TRBD1,TRBJ2-3,CASSFTRDSLTTDTQYF,TGTGCCAGCAGTTTCACTCGGGACAGTCTGACCACAGATACGCAGTATTTT
NA,TRBV6-2/TRBV6-3,TRBD2,TRBJ2-1,CASSYSRTAGTSGGGNHEQFF,TGTGCCAGCAGTTACTCGAGGACCGCAGGGACTAGCGGGGGTGGGAACCATGAGCAGTTCTTC
NA,TRBV4-1,TRBD2,TRBJ2-3,CASSRGSGGGMDTQYF,TGCGCCAGCAGCCGCGGAAGCGGGGGCGGGATGGATACGCAGTATTTT
once,TRBV21-1,NA,TRBJ1-2,CASSTRQGRKVGYTF,TGTGCCAGCAGCACCCGACAGGGGCGCAAAGTCGGCTACACCTTC
once,TRBV10-3,NA,TRBJ1-4,CATSGATNEKLFF,TGTGCCACCTCAGGGGCAACTAATGAAAAACTGTTTTTT
NA,TRBV2,TRBD2,TRBJ2-1,CASRAGTSGMEQFF,TGTGCCAGCAGGGCCGGGACTAGCGGGATGGAGCAGTTCTTC
NA,TRBV19,TRBD2,TRBJ2-2,CASRAGANTGELFF,TGTGCCAGTAGGGCGGGAGCGAACACCGGGGAGCTGTTTTTT
NA,TRBV12-3/TRBV12-4,NA,TRBJ1-6,CACNPGNNSPLHF,TGTGCCTGTAATCCGGGAAATAATTCACCCCTCCACTTT
NA,TRBV19,TRBD1,TRBJ1-5,CASSIQTGGNQPQHF,TGTGCCAGTAGTATCCAGACAGGGGGCAATCAGCCCCAGCATTTT
NA,TRBV18,NA,TRBJ1-3,CASSPPRSSGNTIYF,TGTGCCAGCTCACCACCTCGCAGCTCTGGAAACACCATATATTTT
NA,TRBV9,NA,TRBJ2-3,CASSETGTDTQYF,TGTGCCAGCAGCGAAACAGGCACAGATACGCAGTATTTT
NA,TRBV6-4,NA,TRBJ1-4,CASSQRTGEKLFF,TGTGCCAGCAGCCAAAGGACGGGGGAAAAACTGTTTTTT
NA,TRBV30,NA,TRBJ2-1,CAWSRGRAGYEQFF,TGTGCCTGGAGTCGGGGAAGGGCCGGCTATGAGCAGTTCTTC
NA,TRBV5-4,NA,TRBJ2-3,CASSQTGPRTDTQYF,TGTGCCAGCAGCCAAACAGGACCCCGCACAGATACGCAGTATTTT
NA,TRBV29-1,NA,TRBJ2-7,CSVEVAYEQYF,TGCAGCGTGGAGGTGGCGTACGAGCAGTACTTC
once,TRBV11-3,NA,TRBJ2-1,CASSLGSAGWTNNEQFF,TGTGCCAGCAGCTTAGGCTCGGCAGGGTGGACTAACAATGAGCAGTTCTTC
NA,TRBV10-3,NA,TRBJ2-1,CAISEIFGSHSYNEQFF,TGTGCCATCAGTGAGATCTTTGGGAGCCACTCCTACAATGAGCAGTTCTTC
NA,TRBV6-5,TRBD1,TRBJ2-3,CASSWDRGADTQYF,TGTGCCAGCTCTTGGGACAGGGGTGCAGATACGCAGTATTTT
NA,TRBV5-8,NA,TRBJ2-7,CASNAWTVYEQYF,TGTGCCAGCAACGCTTGGACAGTCTACGAGCAGTACTTC
NA,TRBV19,NA,TRBJ2-2,CASWGGGGPITGELFF,TGTGCCAGTTGGGGAGGGGGAGGGCCCATAACCGGGGAGCTGTTTTTT
NA,TRBV15,NA,TRBJ2-1,CATSRGLQGEVYNEQFF,TGTGCCACCAGCAGAGGACTACAGGGAGAAGTGTACAATGAGCAGTTCTTC
NA,TRBV5-1,TRBD2,TRBJ2-2,CASSVTSGRASDTGELFF,TGCGCCAGCAGCGTCACTAGCGGGAGGGCCTCGGACACCGGGGAGCTGTTTTTT
once,TRBV28,TRBD1,TRBJ1-5,CASSSDREIQPQHF,TGTGCCAGCAGTTCCGACAGGGAGATTCAGCCCCAGCATTTT
once,TRBV4-2,NA,TRBJ2-3,CASSQVRQGTDTQYF,TGTGCCAGCAGCCAAGTCCGGCAGGGGACAGATACGCAGTATTTT
NA,TRBV5-5,NA,TRBJ1-6,CASGHRELHF,TGTGCCAGCGGCCACAGGGAACTCCACTTT
NA,TRBV6-6,TRBD2,TRBJ2-3,CASSQILAGDVPSTDTQYF,TGTGCCAGCAGTCAGATACTAGCGGGGGATGTACCTAGCACAGATACGCAGTATTTT
NA,TRBV7-9,NA,TRBJ1-2,CASSLARVEANYGYTF,TGTGCCAGCAGCTTAGCCAGGGTTGAAGCTAACTATGGCTACACCTTC
NA,TRBV5-4,NA,TRBJ2-5,CASSYQETQYF,TGTGCCAGCAGCTATCAGGAGACCCAGTACTTC
NA,TRBV2,TRBD1,TRBJ1-1,CASRTTGFTEAFF,TGTGCCAGCAGGACGACAGGGTTCACTGAAGCTTTCTTT
NA,TRBV12-3/TRBV12-4,NA,TRBJ1-2,CASRGLGYGYTF,TGTGCCAGCAGGGGGCTGGGGTATGGCTACACCTTC